What follows are 28 T cell receptor beta chains derived from one specimen sequenced in a study of CD8+CD57+ T cells in acquired aplastic anemia. Genomic DNA templated the TCR beta VDJ and CDR3 profiling. Using its own MiXCR run on the reads, TCRdb lists one record per CDR3 protein. The table shows 200,000 to 250,000 distinct CDR3 sequences, with 65% occurring only once. All patients picked for sequencing had shown, by flow cytometry, an expansion of CD8+CD57+ cells. The sequencing input was sorted CD4+, CD8+, or CD8+CD57+ T cells (not recorded which) from PBMCs. These receptors originate from a human donor with aplastic anemia.

V and J are TRBV7-9 and TRBJ1-2; D is undetermined. Trimming shortened V by 0 bases and J by 7 bases, and 12 bases separated the two germline ends. Germline V gives CDR1 SEHNR, CDR2 FQNEAQ (reference sequence). The CDR3 spans 14 residues. The CDR3 DNA follows: TGTGCCAGCAGCTTAGCGTATGAACAGAGTGGCTACACCTTC. This gives the protein CASSLAYEQSGYTF. Filled out from reference TRBV7-9 and TRBJ1-2, the complete variable domain reads DTGVSQNPRHKITKRGQNVTFRCDPISEHNRLYWYRQTLGQGPEFLTYFQNEAQLEKSRLLSDRFSAERPKGSFSTLEIQRTEQGDSAMYLCASSLAYEQSGYTFGSGTRLTVV.

In regard to this clonotype: Its ends do not fully match the called genes, so a read error is possible. The V call is TRBV10-3, the J call TRBJ2-2; D unclear. The length of the CDR3 is 15 residues. Germline-derived CDR1 and CDR2 are ENHRY and SYGVKD. The CDR3 DNA is TGTTCCATCAGTCGCGACACGGAAGGACCCGGGGAGCTGTTTTTT. Protein sequence: CSISRDTEGPGELFF.

There are a few counts of this clonotype. This chain uses TRBV20-1 with TRBJ2-5, with unresolved D. The germline V gene has CDR1 DFQATT and CDR2 SNEGSKA (reference sequence). This CDR3 has 12 residues. Deletions cut 4 bases from V and 1 base from J, with 7 bases between. The DNA for the CDR3 is TGCAGTGCTAAGAAATCCCAAGAGACCCAGTACTTC. This translates into CSAKKSQETQYF.

This clonotype appeared a few times. CDR3 residues: CASSSESYEQYF. The CDR3 nucleotides are TGTGCCAGCAGCTCCGAGAGCTACGAGCAGTACTTC. The genes are TRBV7-9 and TRBJ2-7; D remains ambiguous. This CDR3 has 12 amino acids. Trimming removed 4 bases from V and 3 bases from J, with 7 bases in between. In germline, CDR1 is SEHNR, CDR2 FQNEAQ (reference sequence). The full variable domain, completed using reference TRBV7-9 and TRBJ2-7, is DTGVSQNPRHKITKRGQNVTFRCDPISEHNRLYWYRQTLGQGPEFLTYFQNEAQLEKSRLLSDRFSAERPKGSFSTLEIQRTEQGDSAMYLCASSSESYEQYFGPGTRLTVT.

The chain recombines TRBV2 with TRBJ2-7; D may correspond to TRBD1 or TRBD2 (5 bases each). CDR3 length: 14 amino acids. Germline CDR1 SNHLY, CDR2 FYNNEI. Trimming took off 8 bases at V and 4 bases at J, with 18 bases between the two ends. The CDR3 bases are TGTGCCAGCTCACAGGAGGTAATACCATACGAGCAGTACTTC. This gives the protein CASSQEVIPYEQYF.

The gene calls are TRBV5-1 and TRBJ1-2, with a possible D match to TRBD1 (5 bases). The V gene lost 0 bases and the J gene lost 8 bases, with 11 bases spanning the gap. Germline CDR1 reads SGHRS; CDR2 reads YFSETQ. This CDR3 is 13 amino acids long. CDR3 DNA: TGCGCCAGCAGCTTGGCCGGAGGGGCCGGCTACACCTTC. Translating gives CASSLAGGAGYTF.

The V call is TRBV11-2, the J call TRBJ2-7; D unresolved. V shed 4 bases and J shed 0 bases, with 7 bases lying between them. The CDR3 spans 13 residues. CDR1 is SGHAT, CDR2 FQNNGV, per germline. In DNA form, the CDR3 reads TGTGCCAGCAGCTCACTTGGCTCCTACGAGCAGTACTTC. Residues: CASSSLGSYEQYF.

The rearrangement links TRBV19 to TRBJ2-1, with D possibly being TRBD1 (5 bases). Germline values: CDR1 LNHDA, CDR2 SQIVND (reference sequence). CDR3 length: 16 amino acids. V gave up 4 bases and J gave up 13 bases, with 26 bases separating them. CDR3 sequence reads: CASSTLGQGKLHGQFF. In nucleotides, the CDR3 is TGTGCCAGTAGTACCCTGGGTCAGGGAAAGCTCCATGGCCAGTTCTTC.

This clonotype occurred a few times. This rearrangement joins TRBV7-9 to TRBJ2-7; D gene unclear. This CDR3 is built from 13 residues. Germline V gives CDR1 SEHNR, CDR2 FQNEAQ (reference sequence). Trimming removed 6 bases from V and 6 bases from J, with 15 bases in between. The CDR3 DNA sequence: TGTGCCAGCAGTATCGATCTCGCTCTCGAGCAGTACTTC. Translation: CASSIDLALEQYF.

Comment on this clonotype: Germline and junction disagree at one end, which may indicate a read error. V usage is TRBV7-2 and J usage is TRBJ2-1; D may be TRBD2 (5 bases). The CDR3 has 15 amino acids. CDR1 SGHTA and CDR2 FQGNSA come from the germline V gene. The CDR3 region is CASSLGRATYDEQFF. The CDR3 region has the DNA TGTGCCAGCAGCTTAGGGCGGGCAACCTACGATGAGCAGTTCTTC.

The V and J genes are TRBV20-1 and TRBJ2-5; 10 nucleotides agree with TRBD2. Trimming took 3 bases from V and 3 from J; bases not matched to a gene: 10. CDR1 is DFQATT, CDR2 SNEGSKA, per germline (reference sequence). The CDR3 runs to 16 residues. The CDR3 region has the DNA TGCAGTGCTAGCCCCTTACTAGCGGGGACGGAAGAGACCCAGTACTTC. Translating gives CSASPLLAGTEETQYF.

This clonotype has more than one count but fewer than ten. The V gene is TRBV15, the J gene TRBJ2-1, with a tentative D call TRBD2 (7 bases). Deletions cut 3 bases from V and 7 bases from J, with 19 bases between. This CDR3 has 16 amino acids. Germline V gives CDR1 LNHNV, CDR2 YYDKDF (reference sequence). CDR3 amino acids: CATSSPWRGPGNEQFF. Here the CDR3 DNA reads TGTGCCACCAGCAGTCCCTGGCGGGGGCCGGGTAATGAGCAGTTCTTC. The full variable domain, completed using reference TRBV15 and TRBJ2-1, is DAMVIQNPRYQVTQFGKPVTLSCSQTLNHNVMYWYQQKSSQAPKLLFHYYDKDFNNEADTPDNFQSRRPNTSFCFLDIRSPGLGDTAMYLCATSSPWRGPGNEQFFGPGTRLTVL.

The chain carries TRBV10-3 and TRBJ2-2, with D perhaps TRBD1 or TRBD2 (5 bases each). The CDR3 covers 13 residues. With 3 bases removed from V and 8 bases from J, the gap between germline ends came to 10 bases. CDR1 is ENHRY, CDR2 SYGVKD, per germline. The CDR3 protein is CAISDGASGELFF. The CDR3 region has the DNA TGTGCCATCAGTGACGGGGCATCGGGGGAGCTGTTTTTT.

This clonotype was counted once. The chain employs TRBV20-1 and TRBJ1-5, with 9 nucleotides matching TRBD1. V lost 5 bases and J lost 4; bases outside the gene matches: 6. From germline, CDR1 is DFQATT and CDR2 SNEGSKA (reference sequence). This CDR3 has 14 amino acids. In DNA form, the CDR3 reads TGCAGTGCTCAACCCGGACAGGGGAATCAGCCCCAGCATTTT. Translated: CSAQPGQGNQPQHF.

This clonotype was seen a single time. The V gene is TRBV7-3, the J gene TRBJ2-2, with D possibly TRBD1 on 6 matching bases. CDR3 length: 13 amino acids. CDR1 is SGHTA, CDR2 FQGTGA, per germline. V gave up 6 bases and J gave up 7 bases, with 12 bases separating them. CDR3 nucleotides: TGTGCCAGCAGTACAGGGATCTTCGGGGAGCTGTTTTTT. It encodes CASSTGIFGELFF.

J is TRBJ2-2 and V is TRBV20-1; 7 bases are a match to TRBD1. J was trimmed by 1 base and V by 1 base; bases with no gene match: 3. Germline CDR1 reads DFQATT; CDR2 reads SNEGSKA (reference sequence). The CDR3 consists of 15 residues. CDR3 in amino acids: CSARVGTVNTGELFF. The DNA of the CDR3 is TGCAGTGCTAGAGTGGGGACAGTGAACACCGGGGAGCTGTTTTTT.

The chain links TRBV20-1 to TRBJ1-6; perhaps TRBD1 as D (6 bases). CDR1 and CDR2 from the germline V gene are DFQATT and SNEGSKA (reference sequence). The V and J ends lost 6 bases and 5 bases respectively, with 8 bases between them. This CDR3 spans 12 amino acids. Here the CDR3 DNA reads TGCAGTGCGGGGACAAATAATTCACCCCTCCACTTT. It codes for CSAGTNNSPLHF.

The J gene is TRBJ2-1, the V gene TRBV10-1; D is unresolved. The V gene's germline CDR1 is WNHNN and CDR2 SYGVQD (reference sequence). V was cut by 0 bases and J by 2 bases, with 2 bases left in between. CDR3 length: 13 residues. DNA for the CDR3: TGCGCCAGCAGTGAGTCGGCCTACAATGAGCAGTTCTTC. This encodes CASSESAYNEQFF.

This chain uses TRBV24-1 with TRBJ2-1; 8 bases map to TRBD1. This CDR3 comprises 13 residues. J gave up 6 bases and V 8 bases, and 5 bases lay outside the gene matches. Germline CDR1 reads KGHDR; CDR2 reads SFDVKD. CDR3 bases: TGTGCCACCATGGCAGGGGGCATCAATGAGCAGTTCTTC. Protein sequence: CATMAGGINEQFF.

At least ten counts were recorded for this clonotype. V is TRBV20-1 and J is TRBJ2-3, with TRBD1 matching 8 bases. The CDR3 runs to 17 residues. Trimming at V came to 1 base and at J to 0 bases, leaving 9 bases not matched to a gene. Germline V gene data show CDR1 as DFQATT and CDR2 as SNEGSKA (reference sequence). DNA for the CDR3: TGCAGTGCTAGAGCCTTGGTGGGGGACAGGAGCACAGATACGCAGTATTTT. Translation gives CSARALVGDRSTDTQYF.

The genes are TRBV7-2 and TRBJ1-2; 8 bases align to TRBD1. V lost 6 bases, J lost 5 bases, and 8 bases stayed unmatched. Germline CDR1 SGHTA, CDR2 FQGNSA. The CDR3 has 14 residues. The CDR3 DNA follows: TGTGCCAGCAGGCCTACAGGGGGAGTATATGGCTACACCTTC. Translated: CASRPTGGVYGYTF.

The chain recombines TRBV6-6 with TRBJ2-7, with TRBD2 identical over 10 bases. The germline V gene has CDR1 MNHNY and CDR2 SVGAGI (reference sequence). This CDR3 contains 16 residues. J was trimmed by 0 bases and V by 0 bases; bases with no gene match: 2. The CDR3 spells CASSYSLAGVSYEQYF. CDR3 DNA: TGTGCCAGCAGTTACTCCCTAGCGGGAGTCTCCTACGAGCAGTACTTC.

The chain combines TRBV2 with TRBJ2-7, with 8 bases matching TRBD2. Trimming at V came to 9 bases and at J to 0 bases, leaving 4 bases not matched to a gene. Germline-derived CDR1 and CDR2 are SNHLY and FYNNEI. The CDR3 loop spans 13 amino acids. This chain's CDR3 is CASLAGGSYEQYF. Written as DNA, the CDR3 is TGTGCCAGTCTGGCGGGGGGCTCCTACGAGCAGTACTTC.

The rearrangement links TRBV10-1 to TRBJ1-5; D is unresolved. Germline V CDR1 and CDR2: WNHNN, SYGVQD (reference sequence). CDR3 length: 13 amino acids. Trimming removed 3 bases at V and 9 bases at J, with 12 bases between. This CDR3 reads CASSDNRGPPQHF. The CDR3 region has the DNA TGCGCCAGCAGTGATAACCGAGGGCCGCCCCAGCATTTT.

The J gene is TRBJ1-1, the V gene TRBV15; D not certain. V was trimmed by 3 bases and J by 1 base, leaving 12 bases between them. The germline gives CDR1 LNHNV, CDR2 YYDKDF (reference sequence). This CDR3 comprises 15 residues. The DNA of the CDR3 is TGTGCCACCAGCAGCCCCCCACTGGCGAACACTGAAGCTTTCTTT. This sequence encodes CATSSPPLANTEAFF.

V gene TRBV5-6 combines with J gene TRBJ2-7, with D possibly TRBD1 on 7 matching bases. Germline CDR1 SGHDT, CDR2 YYEEEE. The CDR3 contains 14 residues. The ends were cut back, 3 bases at V and 3 bases at J, with 13 bases in the middle. The CDR3 DNA reads as TGTGCCAGCAGCTCAACAGGGGACTTCTACGAGCAGTACTTC. Translation: CASSSTGDFYEQYF. Filled out from reference TRBV5-6 and TRBJ2-7, the complete variable domain reads DAGVTQSPTHLIKTRGQQVTLRCSPKSGHDTVSWYQQALGQGPQFIFQYYEEEERQRGNFPDRFSGHQFPNYSSELNVNALLLGDSALYLCASSSTGDFYEQYFGPGTRLTVT.

The CDR3 DNA reads as TGTGCCAGCGAGGATAGTATCGGAGCGAATTCACCCCTCCACTTT. Its translation is CASEDSIGANSPLHF. The chain uses TRBV7-3 and TRBJ1-6; D not resolved. The CDR3 loop spans 15 amino acids. Germline loops: CDR1 SGHTA, CDR2 FQGTGA. Deletions cut 8 bases from V and 7 bases from J, with 18 bases between.

The chain combines TRBV2 with TRBJ2-5, with 10 bases fitting TRBD1. V lost 6 bases and J lost 2; bases outside the gene matches: 6. The CDR3 loop spans 15 amino acids. The germline CDR1 and CDR2 sequences are SNHLY and FYNNEI. This CDR3 is CASRAGTGVQETQYF. The CDR3 DNA follows: TGTGCCAGCAGAGCCGGGACAGGGGTACAAGAGACCCAGTACTTC.